A selection of T cell receptor beta chains follows, all from one sample in a study of spatial heterogeneity in lung cancer. TCRdb ran MiXCR on the 5' RACE reads and lists one entry per CDR3 protein. The sample yields some 120,000 distinct CDR3 sequences, 12% seen once. The sequencing here drew on PBMCs, taken at follow-up. These receptors all stem from a male donor with early-stage non-small cell lung cancer. Both conserved end residues are part of each CDR3. Each record gives: clone size, D gene, J gene, V gene, CDR3 protein, CDR3 DNA. D genes are given only for firm matches. The size entry is marked missing in some rows and otherwise reads once, few, many or a size class.

few,NA,TRBJ2-3,TRBV7-2,CASSLVRGTDTQYF,TGTGCCAGCAGCTTAGTGAGGGGCACAGATACGCAGTATTTT
many,TRBD1,TRBJ1-5,TRBV28,CASSSGQGARTGHF,TGTGCCAGCAGTTCGGGACAGGGGGCTCGCACGGGACATTTT
few,NA,TRBJ2-1,TRBV11-2,CASSLGREDEQFF,TGTGCCAGCAGCTTAGGTAGGGAGGATGAGCAGTTCTTC
NA,TRBD1,TRBJ2-1,TRBV10-2,CASSDRGQTYNEQFF,TGCGCCAGCAGTGACAGGGGGCAGACCTACAATGAGCAGTTCTTC
NA,TRBD1,TRBJ1-5,TRBV4-1,CASSHPDRPGNQPQHF,TGCGCCAGCAGCCACCCGGACAGGCCTGGCAATCAGCCCCAGCATTTT
few,TRBD1,TRBJ2-3,TRBV7-9,CASSLAEQGAFTDTQYF,TGTGCCAGCAGCTTAGCGGAACAGGGGGCATTCACAGATACGCAGTATTTT
many,NA,TRBJ2-5,TRBV29-1,CSVGGTTGRETQYF,TGCAGCGTTGGCGGGACCACAGGGCGGGAGACCCAGTACTTC
few,TRBD2,TRBJ2-7,TRBV4-3,CASSQGLAGVGEQYF,TGCGCCAGCAGCCAGGGACTAGCGGGAGTTGGAGAGCAGTACTTC
many,TRBD1,TRBJ1-6,TRBV20-1,CSARADRGLHF,TGCAGTGCTAGAGCCGACAGGGGGTTGCACTTT
many,TRBD1,TRBJ2-6,TRBV7-2,CASSRDSAGANVLTF,TGTGCCAGCAGCCGGGACAGCGCTGGGGCCAACGTCCTGACTTTC
few,NA,TRBJ2-7,TRBV20-1,CSARARLPAKYEQYF,TGCAGTGCTAGAGCACGGTTACCCGCAAAATACGAGCAGTACTTC
NA,NA,TRBJ2-7,TRBV7-6,CASSPGPYEQYF,TGTGCCAGCAGCCCGGGCCCCTACGAGCAGTACTTC
many,NA,TRBJ2-1,TRBV11-3,CASSLELGPGEQFF,TGTGCCAGCAGCTTAGAGTTAGGGCCCGGAGAGCAGTTCTTC
few,TRBD1,TRBJ1-1,TRBV5-1,CASSPENTGADTEAFF,TGCGCCAGCAGCCCAGAAAACACAGGGGCTGACACTGAAGCTTTCTTT
many,NA,TRBJ2-3,TRBV29-1,CSVGEDTQYF,TGCAGCGTTGGGGAAGATACGCAGTATTTT
many,NA,TRBJ2-5,TRBV28,CASSLVYQETQYF,TGTGCCAGCAGTTTAGTCTACCAAGAGACCCAGTACTTC
NA,NA,TRBJ2-1,TRBV12-3/TRBV12-4,CATSRRTGATGNEQFF,TGTGCCACCTCAAGACGAACGGGGGCGACGGGGAATGAGCAGTTCTTC
many,NA,TRBJ1-6,TRBV7-9,CASSSDSLSPLHF,TGTGCCAGCAGTTCAGACAGCCTTTCACCCCTCCACTTT
NA,NA,TRBJ1-2,TRBV7-6,CASSLRPAQGYGYTF,TGTGCCAGCAGCTTAAGGCCCGCCCAAGGCTATGGCTACACCTTC